The clone carrying this T cell receptor beta chain appeared many times. The sample comes from a study of T cells in Graves' hyperthyroidism and ophthalmopathy. The J segment lost 3 bases and the V segment lost 9 bases, leaving 10 bases of the junction unmatched. Germline V gene data show CDR1 as MNHEY and CDR2 as SMNVEV (reference sequence). The CDR3 is 15 amino acids. The CDR3 regions of TCR beta were amplified from RNA transcripts. TCR CDR3 regions were first amplified by RT-PCR with HTBI primers. One entry per CDR3 protein, called by TCRdb with MiXCR from the multiplex PCR reads. The sample includes roughly 290,000 distinct CDR3 sequences, roughly an eighth of them seen just once. Calling Graves' hyperthyroidism stable meant ophthalmopathy did not progress within 18 months. The PBMCs were sourced from fresh peripheral blood (more than 8.5 ml).

The sample was blood. The receptor was derived from a woman aged 40 to 50 with Graves' hyperthyroidism. The rearrangement joins TRBV27 to TRBJ2-7; 11 nucleotides agree with TRBD1. The CDR3 bases are TGTGCCAGTCGTCGCCAGGGACAGGGGGGCTACGAGCAGTACTTC. Its protein product is CASRRQGQGGYEQYF.